A selection of T cell receptor beta chains follows, all from one sample in a study of TIL therapy for anti-PD-1-resistant metastatic lung cancer. TCRdb keeps only in-frame clones here, not all; method: immunoSEQ multiplex PCR. In the table there are about 60,000 clones, more than 75% of which are singletons. Sequences were derived from blood, sampled at baseline. These receptors all come from a person between 25 and 79 years old with non-small cell lung cancer. Each CDR3 is given without its conserved first and last residue.

length: 14
J: TRBJ2-3
V: TRBV14
CDR3: ASSQFLGLAVDTQY

length: 17
J: TRBJ2-2
V: TRBV11-2
CDR3: ASSLMLLAGVRNTGELF

length: 12
J: TRBJ2-2
V: TRBV19
CDR3: ASKEGRYTGELF

length: 15
J: TRBJ1-1
V: TRBV21-1
CDR3: ASIPKILKGPNTEAF

length: 13
J: TRBJ2-1
V: TRBV10-1
CDR3: ASSDGTMGLNEQF

length: 15
J: TRBJ1-2
V: TRBV27
CDR3: ASSFLSSVAGAPGYT

length: 13
J: TRBJ2-7
V: TRBV4-1
CDR3: ASSREGQGVYEQY

length: 12
J: TRBJ2-3
V: TRBV4-1
CDR3: ASSPRTVQDTQY

length: 15
J: TRBJ2-3
V: TRBV7-6
CDR3: ASSLGTSGGPTDTQY

length: 12
J: TRBJ2-7
V: TRBV7-8
CDR3: ASRPGTGNYEQY

length: 14
J: TRBJ1-1
V: TRBV5-1
CDR3: ASSWGQVSQNTEAF

length: 13
J: TRBJ2-1
V: TRBV19
CDR3: ASSINPGIYNEQF

length: 14
J: TRBJ2-5
V: TRBV28
CDR3: ASSPYGGGRAWTQY

length: 13
J: TRBJ2-1
V: TRBV3-1/TRBV3-2
CDR3: ASTLAGGQIYEQF

length: 12
J: TRBJ2-7
V: TRBV6-4
CDR3: ASSDSAGGYEQY

length: 14
J: TRBJ2-4
V: TRBV5-5
CDR3: ASSLADSLAKNIQY

length: 13
J: TRBJ2-3
V: TRBV2
CDR3: ASSPWGASTDTQY

length: 15
J: TRBJ1-6
V: TRBV9
CDR3: ASSARTGTGGRSPLH